These 27 T cell receptor beta chains were sequenced from one sample in a study of Ad26.COV2.S vaccination and SARS-CoV-2 variants. Treatment meaning: roughly 20 received Ad26.COV2.S at low or high dose, single or two shots; roughly five received placebo; per-sample allocation not given. Sampling occurred on day 63 after the first vaccine or placebo injection. Measured with immunoSEQ multiplex PCR; TCRdb has only the in-frame clones, and not every one. Of over 350,000 clones detected, roughly nine tenths appear once; the ten largest clones hold approximately 3.7%. The source was peripheral blood, collected in a trial of Ad26.COV2.S vaccine versus placebo. The receptors derive from a person between 18 and 60 years old who received the Ad26.COV2.S COVID-19 vaccine or a placebo.

The chain carries TRBV4-3 and TRBJ2-5, with 8 bases that match TRBD2. Looked up from germline, CDR1 is LGHNA and CDR2 is YSLEER. The V and J ends lost 4 bases and 4 bases, in that order; junction bases with no gene match: 11. The CDR3 runs 16 residues. CDR3 in amino acids: CASSPLLGGGGETQYF. CDR3 sequence (DNA): TGCGCCAGCAGCCCCCTTCTCGGGGGGGGAGGAGAGACCCAGTACTTC.

The chain links TRBV2 to TRBJ2-7; D is unclear. The germline CDR1 and CDR2 sequences are SNHLY and FYNNEI. V gave up 4 bases and J gave up 3 bases, with 7 bases separating them. The CDR3 has 12 residues. This chain's CDR3 is CASSAWGYEQYF. The CDR3 DNA is TGTGCCAGCAGTGCCTGGGGCTACGAGCAGTACTTC.

The genes are TRBV19 and TRBJ2-3; the D is unclear. Trimming pared 0 bases from V and 0 bases from J, leaving 16 bases between. The CDR3 totals 18 residues. Germline V CDR1 and CDR2: LNHDA, SQIVND (reference sequence). In nucleotides, the CDR3 is TGTGCCAGTAGTATAGATCTGGAGTATACGACTAGCACAGATACGCAGTATTTT. It yields the protein CASSIDLEYTTSTDTQYF. The variable domain in full, with the rest retrieved from reference TRBV19 and TRBJ2-3, is DGGITQSPKYLFRKEGQNVTLSCEQNLNHDAMYWYRQDPGQGLRLIYYSQIVNDFQKGDIAEGYSVSREKKESFPLTVTSAQKNPTAFYLCASSIDLEYTTSTDTQYFGPGTRLTVL.

The chain uses TRBV19 and TRBJ1-5; TRBD1 matches at 10 bases. CDR1 is LNHDA and CDR2 is SQIVND in the germline V gene (reference sequence). The CDR3 has 17 residues. Trimming cost V 5 bases and J 1 base; bases outside gene matches: 8. CDR3 bases: TGTGCCAGTAGTGCCCGGGACAGGGGATCGAGCAATCAGCCCCAGCATTTT. Its protein is CASSARDRGSSNQPQHF.

The chain is built from TRBV18 and TRBJ2-1, with 7 bases aligning to TRBD1. V lost 11 bases, J lost 4 bases, and 11 bases stayed unmatched. Germline V gene lookup returns CDR1 KGHSH and CDR2 LQKENI. CDR3 size: 14 residues. The CDR3 loop reads CAGAMAGGYNEQFF. CDR3 bases: TGTGCCGGAGCGATGGCAGGGGGATACAATGAGCAGTTCTTC.

This clone has only one observation. The J gene is TRBJ2-2, the V gene TRBV7-8; a possible D gene is TRBD2 (6 bases). The CDR3 length is 15 residues. V lost 0 bases to trimming and J lost 1 base, with 6 bases between them. Germline V gene sequence: CDR1 SGHVS, CDR2 FQNEAQ. The CDR3 bases are TGTGCCAGCAGCTTAGCGCGGGGGAACACCGGGGAGCTGTTTTTT. It yields the protein CASSLARGNTGELFF.

This chain uses TRBV6-4 with TRBJ2-1; D remains unclear. The length of the CDR3 is 16 residues. Germline values: CDR1 MRHNA, CDR2 SNTAGT. Trimming removed 0 bases from V and 6 bases from J, with 15 bases in between. The CDR3 reads CASSDSWKDGGNEQFF. For the CDR3, the DNA is TGTGCCAGCAGTGACTCATGGAAAGACGGCGGCAATGAGCAGTTCTTC.

The chain is built from TRBV9 and TRBJ1-3; possible D gene TRBD1, 5 bases. Per germline, CDR1 SGDLS and CDR2 YYNGEE. The CDR3 length is 15 residues. V was pared by 2 bases and J by 3 bases, with 12 bases between. The CDR3 loop reads CASSVEGRSGNTIYF. The CDR3 DNA follows: TGTGCCAGCAGCGTTGAGGGGAGAAGTGGAAACACCATATATTTT.

The V call is TRBV27, the J call TRBJ1-3, with TRBD1 identical over 10 bases. The J segment lost 2 bases and the V segment lost 8 bases, leaving 0 bases of the junction unmatched. Germline loops: CDR1 MNHEY, CDR2 SMNVEV (reference sequence). This CDR3 spans 13 amino acids. The CDR3 DNA reads TGTGCCAGCGGGACAGGGGCTGGAAACACCATATATTTT. The encoded protein is CASGTGAGNTIYF.

This clone came up a few times. This chain connects TRBV25-1 to TRBJ1-2; perhaps TRBD1 as D (5 bases). The CDR3 consists of 14 residues. Germline CDR1 and CDR2: MGHDK and SYGVNS. V lost 1 base and J 4 bases, leaving 10 bases between the germline ends. As DNA, the CDR3 is TGTGCCAGCAGTGAATCTGGGGGTGCCTATGGCTACACCTTC. It encodes CASSESGGAYGYTF.

This chain joins TRBV7-2 and TRBJ1-2; D is unclear. The V end was cut by 1 base, the J end by 3 bases, with 6 bases between. The CDR3 totals 13 residues. The germline V gene encodes CDR1 SGHTA and CDR2 FQGNSA. In DNA form, the CDR3 reads TGTGCCAGCAGCTTAGGTCAGGACTATGGCTACACCTTC. Its translation: CASSLGQDYGYTF.

The genes are TRBV6-5 and TRBJ1-1; 9 positions agree with TRBD1. Germline assignment: CDR1 MNHEY and CDR2 SVGAGI. This CDR3 spans 14 amino acids. V shed 2 bases and J 6 bases; nucleotides not matched to a gene: 4. In DNA form, the CDR3 reads TGTGCCAGCAGTTACGGACAGGGGTTGCCTGAAGCTTTCTTT. Its protein product is CASSYGQGLPEAFF.

The rearrangement uses TRBV7-9 and TRBJ2-2; unclear D gene. Trimming shortened V by 1 base and J by 6 bases, and 6 bases separated the two germline ends. CDR1 SEHNR and CDR2 FQNEAQ come from the germline V gene (reference sequence). CDR3 length: 13 residues. CDR3 DNA: TGTGCCAGCAGCTTAGATCTCGCCGGGGAGCTGTTTTTT. Its protein product is CASSLDLAGELFF.

The J gene is TRBJ1-2, the V gene TRBV3-1 (or the pseudogene TRBV3-2), with 7 bases that match TRBD1. The CDR3 covers 16 residues. J gave up 6 bases and V 11 bases, and 21 bases lay outside the gene matches. The germline V gene encodes CDR1 LGHDT and CDR2 YNNKEL (reference sequence). The CDR3 DNA reads as TGTGCCGGCTCCGGGACAGCCTACGTTCCAGGGGATGGCTACACCTTC. It encodes CAGSGTAYVPGDGYTF.

V gene TRBV19 combines with J gene TRBJ1-2; D gene ambiguous. The length of the CDR3 is 15 residues. Between the trimmed V and J ends, which lost 1 base and 6 bases, there was a span of 15 bases. Germline CDR1 reads LNHDA; CDR2 reads SQIVND (reference sequence). CDR3 DNA: TGTGCCAGTAGTATAGGGGCAGTGGGCACGGATGGCTACACCTTC. This translates into CASSIGAVGTDGYTF.

This chain connects TRBV7-8 to TRBJ2-2; D unresolved. The CDR3 runs to 15 residues. Germline loops: CDR1 SGHVS, CDR2 FQNEAQ. V lost 1 base and J 0 bases, leaving 6 bases between the germline ends. This CDR3 reads CASSLGRTNTGELFF. The CDR3 DNA sequence: TGTGCCAGCAGCTTAGGCAGAACGAACACCGGGGAGCTGTTTTTT. Variable domain in full (rest from reference TRBV7-8 and TRBJ2-2): GAGVSQSPRYKVAKRGQDVALRCDPISGHVSLFWYQQALGQGPEFLTYFQNEAQLDKSGLPSDRFFAERPEGSVSTLKIQRTQQEDSAVYLCASSLGRTNTGELFFGEGSRLTVL.

This chain joins TRBV25-1 and TRBJ2-6; D may be TRBD1 (6 bases). The CDR3 totals 15 residues. V dropped 5 bases and J dropped 5 bases, with 13 bases sitting between them. Germline lookup yields CDR1 MGHDK and CDR2 SYGVNS. The CDR3 coding sequence is TGTGCCAGCAGTAAATTACAGGGTCGGGCCAACGTCCTGACTTTC. The encoded protein is CASSKLQGRANVLTF.

The rearrangement joins TRBV5-6 to TRBJ1-2; 9 bases match TRBD1. CDR1 SGHDT and CDR2 YYEEEE come from the germline V gene. CDR3 length: 14 amino acids. Losses at the gene ends were 4 bases for V and 5 bases for J; bases not matched to a gene: 6. The CDR3 coding sequence is TGTGCCAGCAGCCGACGGACAGGGGTGTATGGCTACACCTTC. The encoded protein is CASSRRTGVYGYTF.

This rearrangement joins TRBV5-1 to TRBJ2-5; 12 nucleotides align to TRBD1. The J segment lost 5 bases and the V segment lost 4 bases, leaving 9 bases of the junction unmatched. The germline V gene encodes CDR1 SGHRS and CDR2 YFSETQ. This CDR3 has 16 residues. Written as DNA, the CDR3 is TGCGCCAGCAGCCCCGGGACAGGGGGCTTTAGGGAGACCCAGTACTTC. It translates to CASSPGTGGFRETQYF.

This clone was counted once. V and J are TRBV27 and TRBJ1-1; D possibly corresponds to TRBD1 (6 bases). Per the germline V gene, CDR1 is MNHEY and CDR2 is SMNVEV (reference sequence). This CDR3 has 15 amino acids. The V end was cut by 5 bases, the J end by 2 bases, with 15 bases between. CDR3 in amino acids: CASSTHGGRNTEAFF. CDR3 DNA sequence: TGTGCCAGCAGTACGCACGGGGGGCGTAACACTGAAGCTTTCTTT.

Concerning this clone itself: Other nucleotide sequences in the sample specify the same CDR3. The chain has TRBV20-1 and TRBJ1-3; D is unclear. The CDR3 covers 11 residues. CDR1 and CDR2 from the germline V gene are DFQATT and SNEGSKA (reference sequence). V was clipped by 0 bases and J by 8 bases, with 5 bases between them. CDR3 region: CSARDGDTIYF. Here the CDR3 DNA reads TGCAGTGCTAGAGATGGGGACACCATATATTTT.

V is TRBV10-3 and J is TRBJ1-1, with D tentatively TRBD1 (5 bases). The CDR3 consists of 15 residues. Germline lookup yields CDR1 ENHRY and CDR2 SYGVKD. Trimming took 6 bases from V and 4 from J, leaving 18 bases between them. The CDR3 region is CAISGGSRGITEAFF. The CDR3, as DNA: TGTGCCATCAGCGGCGGATCGAGGGGCATCACTGAAGCTTTCTTT.

The chain links TRBV7-8 to TRBJ2-5; tentatively, D is TRBD1 or TRBD2 (5 bases each). Trimming removed 1 base at V and 4 bases at J, with 10 bases between. Germline V gene sequence: CDR1 SGHVS, CDR2 FQNEAQ. The CDR3 extends over 14 amino acids. The CDR3 here is CASSLDARGETQYF. The CDR3 DNA reads TGTGCCAGCAGCTTAGATGCGAGGGGAGAGACCCAGTACTTC.

The genes are TRBV6-5 and TRBJ1-3; D remains unclear. V was trimmed by 11 bases and J by 0 bases, leaving 14 bases between them. The CDR3 sequence is 14 residues long. Germline loops: CDR1 MNHEY, CDR2 SVGAGI. This CDR3 is CADKREFSGNTIYF. The CDR3 DNA sequence: TGTGCCGACAAGAGGGAATTCTCTGGAAACACCATATATTTT.

The chain links TRBV19 to TRBJ2-5; D remains unclear. The CDR3 is 15 residues long. V lost 4 bases, J lost 4 bases, and 16 bases lay in between. Germline lookup yields CDR1 LNHDA and CDR2 SQIVND (reference sequence). The CDR3 is CASSTNIVSRETQYF. In DNA form, the CDR3 reads TGTGCCAGTAGTACCAACATAGTTTCGCGAGAGACCCAGTACTTC.

In this sample, this clone turned up a few times. The V call is TRBV25-1, the J call TRBJ2-2; 8 nucleotides align to TRBD1. Germline V CDR1 and CDR2: MGHDK, SYGVNS. This CDR3 spans 13 amino acids. V shed 8 bases and J 3 bases; nucleotides not matched to a gene: 2. The CDR3 reads CASSDRDTGELFF. DNA for the CDR3: TGTGCCAGCTCGGACAGGGACACCGGGGAGCTGTTTTTT.

The V call is TRBV5-6, the J call TRBJ2-7; D remains unclear. The CDR3 has 13 residues. Germline V gene sequence: CDR1 SGHDT, CDR2 YYEEEE. Deletions cut 3 bases from V and 4 bases from J, with 11 bases between. In DNA form, the CDR3 reads TGTGCCAGCAGCTCACCCGGGCTATACGAGCAGTACTTC. It codes for CASSSPGLYEQYF.